Listed below are T cell receptor beta chains from one sample, sequenced in a study of beta chain features in type 1 diabetes. TCRdb's table, derived via immunoSEQ multiplex PCR, lists solely in-frame clones and lacks some. Of around 650,000 clones listed, roughly 12% are singletons. The sample was naive CD4+ T cells from blood. Receptors were obtained from a man aged 25 to 45 with type 1 diabetes. Both conserved end residues are part of each CDR3. A D gene is named only where the DNA matches it firmly. Only some rows state a clone size, as once, few, many or a class for expanded clones.

few TRBJ2-7 - TRBV27 TGTGCCAGCAGTACCCTCGGGGGACCCTACGAGCAGTACTTC CASSTLGGPYEQYF
- TRBJ2-5 - TRBV6-6 TGTGCCAGCAGGGCCGGACGAGGTGGGGAGACCCAGTACTTC CASRAGRGGETQYF
- TRBJ2-3 TRBD2 TRBV27 TGTGCCAGCGGGGGGGGTAACACAGATACGCAGTATTTT CASGGGNTDTQYF
- TRBJ2-1 - TRBV6-4 TGTGCCAGCAGTGACGGCACAGGGCGCGGTGAGCAGTTCTTC CASSDGTGRGEQFF
few TRBJ2-1 TRBD2 TRBV4-3 TGCGCCAGCAGCCAGGGACTAGCGGGGGTCATCTCCTACAATGAGCAGTTCTTC CASSQGLAGVISYNEQFF
few TRBJ1-5 - TRBV30 TGTGCCTGGAGTTTCCCCCTTGGTACGGGCAATCAGCCCCAGCATTTT CAWSFPLGTGNQPQHF
few TRBJ1-2 TRBD1 TRBV6-5 TGTGCCAGCAGCTCGACAGGGCTCATAAACTATGGCTACACCTTC CASSSTGLINYGYTF
few TRBJ2-7 TRBD1 TRBV5-1 TGCGCCAGCAGCTTGACAGGGGCCGTCTACGAGCAGTACTTC CASSLTGAVYEQYF
- TRBJ2-2 - TRBV30 TGTGCCTGGAGTAATTTGGTCGGGGAGCTGTTTTTT CAWSNLVGELFF
- TRBJ2-7 TRBD2 TRBV10-3 TGTGCCATCAGGACTAGCGGGGGGGCCCACGAGCAGTACTTC CAIRTSGGAHEQYF
- TRBJ1-1 - TRBV18 TGTGCCAGCTCACCACCACAGGGACCGGGGACTGAAGCTTTCTTT CASSPPQGPGTEAFF
- TRBJ2-1 - TRBV29-1 TGCAGCGTACGACACTCCTCGGGCAATGAGCAGTTCTTC CSVRHSSGNEQFF